A single T cell receptor beta chain is shown here with its context. This sample was taken from a study of T cells in tumors after PD-1 blockade. Data came from immunoSEQ multiplex PCR; TCRdb stores just in-frame clones and leaves some out. The sample lists around 7,000 clones, nearly 70% seen once, with 8.9% in the top ten. Looked up from germline, CDR1 is SGHNT and CDR2 is YYREEE (reference sequence). The CDR3 contains 17 residues. Trimming took 2 bases from V and 1 from J; bases not matched to a gene: 7. This receptor was obtained from a human donor with basal cell carcinoma. The starting material was tumor tissue, obtained after anti-PD-1 treatment. The rearrangement joins TRBV5-4 to TRBJ1-1; 11 bases are a match to TRBD1. CDR3 loop: CASSLIGQGAANTEAFF. CDR3 nucleotides: TGTGCCAGCAGCTTAATCGGACAGGGGGCTGCGAACACTGAAGCTTTCTTT. Full variable domain (outside the CDR3, taken from reference TRBV5-4 and TRBJ1-1): ETGVTQSPTHLIKTRGQQVTLRCSSQSGHNTVSWYQQALGQGPQFIFQYYREEENGRGNFPPRFSGLQFPNYSSELNVNALELDDSALYLCASSLIGQGAANTEAFFGQGTRLTVV.